These T cell receptor beta chains were read from a single sample in a study of blood T cells in healthy people across ages. Each CDR3 protein gets one entry after TCRdb re-called the 5' RACE reads with MiXCR. This table holds about 560,000 distinct CDR3 sequences, about 27% found once. The same sample was also studied in work on T cells of mothers and their children.

The sequenced sample was blood. These receptors came from a boy under 10 years old in good health. The CDR3 runs from the conserved cysteine through the conserved F or W. Each record gives: D gene, J gene, V gene, clone size, CDR3 DNA, CDR3 protein. A D gene is named only where the DNA matches it firmly. Size tells how often a clone was seen (once, few, many) or the class of an expanded clone, and some rows leave it out.

>TRBD2|TRBJ2-7|TRBV7-2|many
TGTGCCAGCAGCAACCCCGCTACTAGCGGGAGGGCCTACGAGCAGTACTTC
CASSNPATSGRAYEQYF
>-|TRBJ2-7|TRBV27|-
TGTGCCAGCAGTTCATGGACTCGATTGTACGAGCAGTACTTC
CASSSWTRLYEQYF
>-|TRBJ2-1|TRBV2|-
TGTGCCAGCAGTGAAGGGGTCAGGAACTGGGATGAGCAGTTCTTC
CASSEGVRNWDEQFF
>-|TRBJ1-4|TRBV12-3/TRBV12-4|few
TGTGCCAGCAGAATCTCGGAGACTAATGAAAAACTGTTTTTT
CASRISETNEKLFF
>-|TRBJ2-7|TRBV12-3/TRBV12-4|few
TGTGCCAGCAGTTTATACGCCTACGAGCAGTACTTC
CASSLYAYEQYF
>-|TRBJ2-1|TRBV30|few
TGTGCCTGGACTCTAACTAGACTCTCCTACAATGAGCAGTTCTTC
CAWTLTRLSYNEQFF
>-|TRBJ2-5|TRBV30|-
TGTGCCTGGAGCGGTTTCCAAGAGACCCAGTACTTC
CAWSGFQETQYF
>TRBD2|TRBJ2-7|TRBV7-6|few
TGTGCCAGCAGCTTAGGCCCCTCTAGCGGGAGGACGTACGAGCAGTACTTC
CASSLGPSSGRTYEQYF
>-|TRBJ2-1|TRBV27|few
TGTGCCAGCAGGAAACTAGGGCACACTGAGCAGTTCTTC
CASRKLGHTEQFF
>TRBD2|TRBJ2-2|TRBV11-2|few
TGTGCCAGCAGCCCGCTAGCGGGGAACACCGGGGAGCTGTTTTTT
CASSPLAGNTGELFF
>-|TRBJ1-4|TRBV30|-
TGTGCCTGGAGTGGATGGACTAATGAAAAACTGTTTTTT
CAWSGWTNEKLFF
>-|TRBJ1-2|TRBV19|-
TGTGCCAGTAGTATAAGCCCGGGTCCGGACGGCTACACCTTC
CASSISPGPDGYTF
>-|TRBJ1-2|TRBV12-3/TRBV12-4|-
TGTGCCAGCAGAAACATCTATGGCTACACCTTC
CASRNIYGYTF
>-|TRBJ2-4|TRBV20-1|few
TGCAGTGCTACCACGTCAGGGAGCATTCAGTACTTC
CSATTSGSIQYF
>-|TRBJ2-1|TRBV5-5|-
TGTGCCAGCAGCTTGAACCATGAGCAGTTCTTC
CASSLNHEQFF
>TRBD2|TRBJ2-1|TRBV19|few
TGTGCCAGTAGTACACTAGCGGGAGCTCACTTGTTC
CASSTLAGAHLF
>TRBD1|TRBJ2-7|TRBV7-2|-
TGTGCCAGCAGCGTTGGGACAGGGCCTGCCTACGAGCAGTACTTC
CASSVGTGPAYEQYF
>-|TRBJ1-1|TRBV9|-
TGTGCCAGCAGCTTCGGGACCGCTAGTGAAGCTTTCTTT
CASSFGTASEAFF
>-|TRBJ2-4|TRBV12-3/TRBV12-4|-
TGTGCCAGCAGTAGCGGTAGGGTTGGGAACATTCAGTACTTC
CASSSGRVGNIQYF
>-|TRBJ2-7|TRBV3-1|many
TGTGCCAGCAGCCAAGGCTACGAGCAGTACTTC
CASSQGYEQYF
>-|TRBJ2-5|TRBV25-1|-
TGTGCCAGCAGCTCGGATCCCCCGGAGACCCAGTACTTC
CASSSDPPETQYF
>-|TRBJ2-1|TRBV10-3|few
TGTGTCATCAGTGGTGAACAGAAACCTCCGGGAGATGAGCAGTTCTTC
CVISGEQKPPGDEQFF
>-|TRBJ2-5|TRBV29-1|-
TGCAGCGTTGACGGGGGCCTGGAGACCCAGTACTTC
CSVDGGLETQYF
>-|TRBJ2-1|TRBV20-1|-
TGCAGTGCTAGCGGGAGCGGGTCCTACAATGAGCAGTTCTTC
CSASGSGSYNEQFF
>-|TRBJ2-1|TRBV7-2|few
TGTGCCAGCAGCTTAGGATCCCCCTCGGGGCACAATGAGCAGTTCTTC
CASSLGSPSGHNEQFF
>-|TRBJ2-2|TRBV11-2|few
TGTGCCAGCAGCTTTGAGCAGAGGGCCGGGGAGCTGTTTTTT
CASSFEQRAGELFF
>TRBD2|TRBJ2-7|TRBV19|-
TGTGCCAGTAGTCAAACCGGGACTAGCGCAACCTACGAGCAGTACTTC
CASSQTGTSATYEQYF
>-|TRBJ2-7|TRBV6-6|few
TGTGCCAGCAGGCGTGAGGGCGAAACCTACGAGCAGTACTTC
CASRREGETYEQYF
>-|TRBJ2-1|TRBV6-4|-
TGTGCCAGCTCCTTACTTCCGGGACCCCTTCCGGACAATGAGCAGTTCTTC
CASSLLPGPLPDNEQFF
>-|TRBJ2-4|TRBV12-3/TRBV12-4|once
TGTGCCAGCAGCCCCCAGTCCCTAGCCAAAAACATTCAGTACTTC
CASSPQSLAKNIQYF
>TRBD1|TRBJ1-6|TRBV6-1|few
TGTGCCAGCAGTCAGACATCGACAGGGGGAGGGAATTCACCCCTCCACTTT
CASSQTSTGGGNSPLHF
>-|TRBJ1-2|TRBV2|few
TGTGCCAGCGCGGCGAACTATGGCTACACCTTC
CASAANYGYTF
>TRBD1|TRBJ2-7|TRBV27|-
TGTGCCAGCAGTTTAGGAGGACAGGGGGCCTACGAGCAGTACTTC
CASSLGGQGAYEQYF
>-|TRBJ2-5|TRBV19|-
TGTGCCAGTAGTATGCCCTGGCAACCCCAGTACTTC
CASSMPWQPQYF
>TRBD2|TRBJ2-3|TRBV7-9|few
TGTGCCAGCAGCTACGGGGGGTTGCGGGATGATACGCAGTATTTT
CASSYGGLRDDTQYF